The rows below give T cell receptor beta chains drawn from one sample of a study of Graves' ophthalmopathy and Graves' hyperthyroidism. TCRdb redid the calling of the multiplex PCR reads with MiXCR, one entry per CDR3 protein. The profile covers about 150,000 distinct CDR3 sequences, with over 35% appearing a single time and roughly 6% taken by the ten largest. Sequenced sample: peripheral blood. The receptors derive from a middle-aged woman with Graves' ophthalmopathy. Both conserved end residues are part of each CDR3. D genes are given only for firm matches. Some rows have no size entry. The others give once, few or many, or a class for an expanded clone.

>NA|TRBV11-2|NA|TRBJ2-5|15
CASSLDGDYQETQYF
TGTGCCAGCAGCTTAGATGGGGACTACCAAGAGACCCAGTACTTC
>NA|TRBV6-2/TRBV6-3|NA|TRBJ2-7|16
CASSYPPNPRAYEQYF
TGTGCCAGCAGTTACCCCCCTAACCCACGGGCCTACGAGCAGTACTTC
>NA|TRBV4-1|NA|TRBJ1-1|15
CASRPSSGLGTEAFF
TGCGCCAGCAGACCCAGTTCGGGGCTGGGCACTGAAGCTTTCTTT
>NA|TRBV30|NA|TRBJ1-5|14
CAWSVRVGTQPQHF
TGTGCCTGGAGTGTACGGGTGGGTACTCAGCCCCAGCATTTT
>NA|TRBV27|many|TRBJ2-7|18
CASSLQPGRRGFQGEQYF
TGTGCCAGCAGTCTCCAGCCGGGGCGAAGGGGGTTCCAGGGTGAGCAGTACTTC
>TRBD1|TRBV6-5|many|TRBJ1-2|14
CASRTGGFYYGYTF
TGTGCCAGCAGGACAGGGGGCTTTTACTATGGCTACACCTTC
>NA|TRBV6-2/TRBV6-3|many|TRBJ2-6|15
CASCQEYSGANVLTF
TGTGCCAGCTGCCAGGAGTATTCTGGGGCCAACGTCCTGACTTTC
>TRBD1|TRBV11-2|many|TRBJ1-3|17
CASSLITTGGLGNTIYF
TGTGCCAGCAGCTTAATTACGACAGGGGGCCTTGGAAACACCATATATTTT
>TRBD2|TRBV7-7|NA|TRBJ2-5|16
CASSLASSGGRETQYF
TGTGCTAGCAGCTTAGCGTCTAGCGGGGGAAGGGAGACCCAGTACTTC
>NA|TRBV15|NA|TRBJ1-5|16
CATSRGSGGGNQPQHF
TGTGCCACCAGCAGAGGGTCCGGAGGGGGCAATCAGCCCCAGCATTTT
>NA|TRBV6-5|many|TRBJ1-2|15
CASSPGIGSNYGYTF
TGTGCCAGCAGTCCCGGGATCGGATCTAACTATGGCTACACCTTC
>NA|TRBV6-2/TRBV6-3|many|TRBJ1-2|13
CASSPDRVDGYTF
TGTGCCAGCAGCCCAGACAGAGTTGATGGCTACACCTTC
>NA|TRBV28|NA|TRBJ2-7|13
CASSLLRLHEQYF
TGTGCCAGCAGTTTACTCCGCCTCCACGAGCAGTACTTC
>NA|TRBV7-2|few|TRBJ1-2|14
CASSSRQAAGGYTF
TGTGCCAGCAGCTCAAGACAGGCCGCGGGGGGCTACACCTTC
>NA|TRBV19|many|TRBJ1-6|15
CASSTRAGAISPLHF
TGTGCCAGTAGTACCAGGGCAGGGGCCATTTCACCCCTCCACTTT
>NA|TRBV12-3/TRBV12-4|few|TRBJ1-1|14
CASSLNTRRTEAFF
TGTGCCAGCAGTTTAAACACCCGCCGAACTGAAGCTTTCTTT
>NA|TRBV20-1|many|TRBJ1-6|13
CSASGSYNSPLHF
TGCAGTGCTAGCGGCTCCTATAATTCACCCCTCCACTTT